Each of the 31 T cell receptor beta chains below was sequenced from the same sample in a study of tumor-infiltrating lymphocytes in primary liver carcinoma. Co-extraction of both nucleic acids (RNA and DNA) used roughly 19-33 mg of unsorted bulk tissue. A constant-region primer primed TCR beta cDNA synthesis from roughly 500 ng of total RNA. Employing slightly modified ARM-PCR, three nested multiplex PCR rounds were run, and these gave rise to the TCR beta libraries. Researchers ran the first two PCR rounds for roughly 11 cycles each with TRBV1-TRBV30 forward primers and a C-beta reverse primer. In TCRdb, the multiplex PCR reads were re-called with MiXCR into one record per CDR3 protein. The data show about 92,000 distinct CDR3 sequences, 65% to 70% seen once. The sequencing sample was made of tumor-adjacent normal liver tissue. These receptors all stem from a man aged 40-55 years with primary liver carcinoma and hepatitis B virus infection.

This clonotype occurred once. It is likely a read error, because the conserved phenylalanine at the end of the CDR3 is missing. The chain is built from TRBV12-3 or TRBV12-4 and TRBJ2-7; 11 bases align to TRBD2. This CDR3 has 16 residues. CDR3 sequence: CASSLLAGGPPCEQYI. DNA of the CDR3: TGTGCTAGCAGTTTGTTAGCGGGAGGGCCTCCCTGCGAGCAGTACATC.

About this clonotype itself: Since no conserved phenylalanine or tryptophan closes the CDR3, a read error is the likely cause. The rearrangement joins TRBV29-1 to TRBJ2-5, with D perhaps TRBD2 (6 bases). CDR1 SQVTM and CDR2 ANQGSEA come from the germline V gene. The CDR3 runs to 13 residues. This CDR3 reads CIVEGLNKETQYY. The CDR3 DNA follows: TGTATCGTTGAGGGACTTAACAAAGAGACCCAGTACTAC.

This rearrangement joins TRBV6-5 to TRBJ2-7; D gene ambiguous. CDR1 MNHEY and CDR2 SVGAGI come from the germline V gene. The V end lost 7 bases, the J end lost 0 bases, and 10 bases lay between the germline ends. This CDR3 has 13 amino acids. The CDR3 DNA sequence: TGTGCCAGCAAAATCTACGACTCCTACGAGCAGTACTTC. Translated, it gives CASKIYDSYEQYF.

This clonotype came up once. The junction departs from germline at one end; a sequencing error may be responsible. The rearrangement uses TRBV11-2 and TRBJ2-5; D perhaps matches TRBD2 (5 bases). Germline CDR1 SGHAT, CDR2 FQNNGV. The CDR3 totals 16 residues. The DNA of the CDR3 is TGTGCTAGCAGATCCCGGGAATCGGTCCACCAAGAGACTCAGTACTTC. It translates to CASRSRESVHQETQYF.

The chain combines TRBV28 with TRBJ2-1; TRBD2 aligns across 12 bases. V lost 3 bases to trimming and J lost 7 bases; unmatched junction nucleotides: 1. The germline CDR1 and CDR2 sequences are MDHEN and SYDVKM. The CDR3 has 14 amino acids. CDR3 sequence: CASSFTSGRNEQFF. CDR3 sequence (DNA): TGTGCCAGCAGTTTCACTAGCGGGAGGAATGAGCAGTTCTTC.

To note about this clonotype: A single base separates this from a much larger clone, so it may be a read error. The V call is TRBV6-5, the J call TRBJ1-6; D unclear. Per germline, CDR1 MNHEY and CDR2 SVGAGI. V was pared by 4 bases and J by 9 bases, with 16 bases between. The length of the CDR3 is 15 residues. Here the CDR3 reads CASSFSPRTVSPLHF. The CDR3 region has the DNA TGTGCCAGCAGTTTTAGTCCCCGGACTGTTTCACCCCTCCACTTT.

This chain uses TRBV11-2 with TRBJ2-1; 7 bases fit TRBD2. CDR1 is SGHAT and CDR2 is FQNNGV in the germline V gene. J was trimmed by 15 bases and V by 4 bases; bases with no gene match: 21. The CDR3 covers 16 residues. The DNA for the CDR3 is TGTGCCAGCAGCTACACTTCGACTAGCAGGAGGGGAGGTGGGTTCTTC. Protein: CASSYTSTSRRGGGFF.

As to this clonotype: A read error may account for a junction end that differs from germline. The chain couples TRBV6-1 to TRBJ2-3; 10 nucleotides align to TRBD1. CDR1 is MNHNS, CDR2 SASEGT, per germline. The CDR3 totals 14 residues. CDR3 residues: CGSGVTGGPDTQYF. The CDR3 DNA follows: TGTGGCAGCGGTGTGACAGGGGGCCCAGATACGCAGTATTTT.

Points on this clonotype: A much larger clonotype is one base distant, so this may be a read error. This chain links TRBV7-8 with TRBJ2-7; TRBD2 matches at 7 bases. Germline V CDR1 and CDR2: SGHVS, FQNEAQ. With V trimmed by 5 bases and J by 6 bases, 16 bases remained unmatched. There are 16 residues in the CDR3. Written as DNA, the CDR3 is TGTGCCAGCAGCATACGATGGGTGGGCGGGAGAGGCGAGCAGTACTTC. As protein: CASSIRWVGGRGEQYF.

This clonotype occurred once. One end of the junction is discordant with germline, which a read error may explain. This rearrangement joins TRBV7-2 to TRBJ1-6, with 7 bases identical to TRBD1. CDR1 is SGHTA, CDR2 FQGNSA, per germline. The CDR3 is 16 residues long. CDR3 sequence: CASSESTGTLRAPPHF. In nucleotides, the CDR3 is TGTGCCAGCAGCGAGTCGACAGGGACTCTCCGGGCGCCCCCCCACTTT.

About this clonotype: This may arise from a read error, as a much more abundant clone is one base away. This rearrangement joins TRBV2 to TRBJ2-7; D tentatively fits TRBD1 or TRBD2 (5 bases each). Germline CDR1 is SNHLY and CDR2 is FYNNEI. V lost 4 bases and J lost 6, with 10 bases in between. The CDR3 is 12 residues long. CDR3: CASSARGGEQYF. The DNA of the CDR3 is TGTGCCAGCAGTGCCCGGGGCGGCGAGCAGTACTTC.

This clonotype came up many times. CDR3 sequence (DNA): TGTGCCAGCAGTTCACCTGGGCGGACTAGCACAGGTGAGCAGTTCTTC. The encoded protein is CASSSPGRTSTGEQFF. V usage is TRBV6-5 and J usage is TRBJ2-1, with 8 bases fitting TRBD2. V was clipped by 4 bases and J by 9 bases; unmatched bases: 14. The germline V gene encodes CDR1 MNHEY and CDR2 SVGAGI. The length of the CDR3 is 16 residues.

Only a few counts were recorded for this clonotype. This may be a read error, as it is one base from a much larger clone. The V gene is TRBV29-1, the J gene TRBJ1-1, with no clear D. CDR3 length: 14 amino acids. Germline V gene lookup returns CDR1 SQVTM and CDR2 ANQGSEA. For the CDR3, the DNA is TGCAGCGTTTATCGGGCTAGCGAGAACATTGAAGCTTTCTTT. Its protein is CSVYRASENIEAFF.

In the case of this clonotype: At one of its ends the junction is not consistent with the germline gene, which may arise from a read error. CDR3: CASTVYGRGLGTGELFF. CDR3 coding DNA: TGTGCAAGCACCGTGTATGGTAGGGGTCTTGGGACCGGGGAGCTGTTTTTT. This chain connects TRBV28 to TRBJ2-2; perhaps TRBD1 as D (5 bases). CDR1 is MDHEN, CDR2 SYDVKM, per germline. The CDR3 extends over 17 amino acids.

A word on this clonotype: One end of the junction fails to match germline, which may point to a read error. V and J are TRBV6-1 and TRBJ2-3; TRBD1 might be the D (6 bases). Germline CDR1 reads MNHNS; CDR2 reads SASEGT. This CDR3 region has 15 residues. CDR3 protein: CANSVTGSGTDTQYF. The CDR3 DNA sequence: TGTGCCAACAGTGTCACAGGGTCCGGCACAGATACGCAATATTTT.

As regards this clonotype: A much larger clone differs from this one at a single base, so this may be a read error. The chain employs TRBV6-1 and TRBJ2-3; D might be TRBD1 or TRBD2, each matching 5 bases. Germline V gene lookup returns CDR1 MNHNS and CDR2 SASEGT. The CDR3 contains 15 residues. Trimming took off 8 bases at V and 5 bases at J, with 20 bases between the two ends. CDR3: CASGLGEFNVDTQYF. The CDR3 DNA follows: TGTGCCAGCGGTTTGGGGGAGTTTAATGTAGATACGCAGTATTTT.

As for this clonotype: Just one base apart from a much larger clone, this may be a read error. CDR3 in amino acids: CASSPTNGSSYEQYF. The CDR3 coding sequence is TGCGCCAGCAGCCCGACTAACGGGAGCTCCTACGAGCAGTACTTC. This chain connects TRBV4-1 to TRBJ2-7, with D possibly matching TRBD2 (6 bases). CDR1 is MGHRA, CDR2 YSYEKL, per germline. CDR3 length: 15 amino acids. The germline V and J ends were trimmed by 4 bases and 0 bases, with 13 bases remaining between them.

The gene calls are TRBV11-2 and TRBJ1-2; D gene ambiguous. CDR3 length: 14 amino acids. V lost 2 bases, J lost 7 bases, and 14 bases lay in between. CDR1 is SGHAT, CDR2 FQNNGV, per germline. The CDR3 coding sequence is TGTGCCAGCAGCTTATCCTCGGAGAGGCGTGGCTACACCTTC. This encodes CASSLSSERRGYTF.

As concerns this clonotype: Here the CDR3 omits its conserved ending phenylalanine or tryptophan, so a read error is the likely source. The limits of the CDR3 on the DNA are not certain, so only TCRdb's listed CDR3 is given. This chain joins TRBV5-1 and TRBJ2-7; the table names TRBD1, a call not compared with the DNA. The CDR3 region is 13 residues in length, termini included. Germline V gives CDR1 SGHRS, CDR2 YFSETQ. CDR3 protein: CASSLKQGGEQCL.

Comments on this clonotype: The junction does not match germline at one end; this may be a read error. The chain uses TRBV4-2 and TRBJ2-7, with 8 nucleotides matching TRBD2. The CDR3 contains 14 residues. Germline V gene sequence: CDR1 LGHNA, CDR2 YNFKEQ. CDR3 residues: CVSSQARESGSRHF. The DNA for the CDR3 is TGTGTCAGCAGCCAAGCGAGAGAAAGCGGGAGTAGGCACTTC.

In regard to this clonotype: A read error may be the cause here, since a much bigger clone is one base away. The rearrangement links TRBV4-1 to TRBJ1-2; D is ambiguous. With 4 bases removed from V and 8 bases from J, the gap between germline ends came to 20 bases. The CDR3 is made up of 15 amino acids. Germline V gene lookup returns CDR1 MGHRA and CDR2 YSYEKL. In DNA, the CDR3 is TGCGCCAGCAGCCGAATAGCCGACATGGGCTGGGGCTACACCTTC. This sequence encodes CASSRIADMGWGYTF.

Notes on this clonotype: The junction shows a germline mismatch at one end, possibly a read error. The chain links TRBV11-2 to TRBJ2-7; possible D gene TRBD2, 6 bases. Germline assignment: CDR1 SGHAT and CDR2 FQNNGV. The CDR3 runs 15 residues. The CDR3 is CANSLGGTLPYEQYF. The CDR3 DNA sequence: TGTGCCAACAGCCTTGGCGGGACTCTGCCCTACGAGCAGTACTTC.

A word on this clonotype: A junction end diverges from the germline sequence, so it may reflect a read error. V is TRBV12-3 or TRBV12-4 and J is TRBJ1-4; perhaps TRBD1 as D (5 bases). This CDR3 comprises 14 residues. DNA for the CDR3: TGTGCCGGCAGTCCGGACACGGAGGGTGAAAAACTGTTTTTT. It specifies CAGSPDTEGEKLFF.

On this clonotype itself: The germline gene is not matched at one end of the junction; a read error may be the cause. This chain's CDR3 is CTSSLDLESLSGHTF. CDR3 nucleotide sequence: TGTACCAGCAGCTTAGATCTGGAGTCCCTCTCAGGCCACACCTTC. This rearrangement joins TRBV11-2 to TRBJ1-2; D ambiguous. The germline V gene has CDR1 SGHAT and CDR2 FQNNGV. The CDR3 is 15 residues long. Full variable domain (outside the CDR3, taken from reference TRBV11-2 and TRBJ1-2): EAGVAQSPRYKIIEKRQSVAFWCNPISGHATLYWYQQILGQGPKLLIQFQNNGVVDDSQLPKDRFSAERLKGVDSTLKIQPAKLEDSAVYLCTSSLDLESLSGHTFGSGTRLTVV.

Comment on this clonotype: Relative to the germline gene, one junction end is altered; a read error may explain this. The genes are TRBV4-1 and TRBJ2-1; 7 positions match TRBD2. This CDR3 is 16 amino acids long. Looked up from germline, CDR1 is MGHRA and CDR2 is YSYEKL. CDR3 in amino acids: CASRQASGNSYNEQFF. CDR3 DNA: TGCGCCAGCAGACAAGCGAGCGGGAACTCCTACAACGAGCAGTTCTTC.

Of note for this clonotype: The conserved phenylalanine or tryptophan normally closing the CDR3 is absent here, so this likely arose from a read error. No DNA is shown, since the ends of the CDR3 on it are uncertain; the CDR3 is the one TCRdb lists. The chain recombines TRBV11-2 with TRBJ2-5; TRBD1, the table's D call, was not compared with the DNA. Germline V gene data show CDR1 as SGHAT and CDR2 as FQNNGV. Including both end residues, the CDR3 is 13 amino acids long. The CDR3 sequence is CASSSGVQETLYL.

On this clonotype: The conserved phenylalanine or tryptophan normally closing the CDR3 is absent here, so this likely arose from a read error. The CDR3 DNA follows: TGTGCCAGCAGCCGGGTAATTGCCGGGGAGCTGTTTTAT. Protein: CASSRVIAGELFY. This chain uses TRBV11-1 with TRBJ2-2, with D hard to call. The CDR3 contains 13 residues. Germline assignment: CDR1 SGHAT and CDR2 FQDESV (reference sequence). Trimming left V 5 bases short and J 6 bases short, with 10 bases between.

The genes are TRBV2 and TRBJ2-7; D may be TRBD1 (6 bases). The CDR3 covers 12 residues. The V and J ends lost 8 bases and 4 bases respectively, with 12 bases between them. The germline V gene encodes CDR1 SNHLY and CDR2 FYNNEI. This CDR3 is CASRLGAYEQYF. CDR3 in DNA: TGTGCCAGCCGCCTGGGGGCGTACGAGCAGTACTTC.

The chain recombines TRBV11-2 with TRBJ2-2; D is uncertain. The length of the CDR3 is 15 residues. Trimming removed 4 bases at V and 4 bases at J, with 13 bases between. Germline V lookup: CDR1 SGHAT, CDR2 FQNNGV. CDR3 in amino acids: CASSSVLTGTGELFF. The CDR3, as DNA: TGTGCCAGCAGCTCTGTACTAACGGGCACCGGGGAGCTGTTTTTT. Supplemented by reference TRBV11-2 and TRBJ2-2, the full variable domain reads EAGVAQSPRYKIIEKRQSVAFWCNPISGHATLYWYQQILGQGPKLLIQFQNNGVVDDSQLPKDRFSAERLKGVDSTLKIQPAKLEDSAVYLCASSSVLTGTGELFFGEGSRLTVL.

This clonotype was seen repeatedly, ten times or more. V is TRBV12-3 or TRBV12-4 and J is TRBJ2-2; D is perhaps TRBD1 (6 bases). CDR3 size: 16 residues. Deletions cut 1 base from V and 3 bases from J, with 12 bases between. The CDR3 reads CASSLGAGAYTGELFF. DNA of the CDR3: TGTGCCAGCAGTTTAGGAGCAGGGGCCTACACCGGGGAGCTGTTTTTT.

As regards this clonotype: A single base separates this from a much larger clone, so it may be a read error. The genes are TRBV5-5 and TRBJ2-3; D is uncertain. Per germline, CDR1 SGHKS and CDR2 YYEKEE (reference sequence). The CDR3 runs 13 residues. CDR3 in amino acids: CASSLDPTNTQYF. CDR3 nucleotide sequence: TGTGCCAGCAGCTTGGACCCCACAAATACGCAGTATTTT.